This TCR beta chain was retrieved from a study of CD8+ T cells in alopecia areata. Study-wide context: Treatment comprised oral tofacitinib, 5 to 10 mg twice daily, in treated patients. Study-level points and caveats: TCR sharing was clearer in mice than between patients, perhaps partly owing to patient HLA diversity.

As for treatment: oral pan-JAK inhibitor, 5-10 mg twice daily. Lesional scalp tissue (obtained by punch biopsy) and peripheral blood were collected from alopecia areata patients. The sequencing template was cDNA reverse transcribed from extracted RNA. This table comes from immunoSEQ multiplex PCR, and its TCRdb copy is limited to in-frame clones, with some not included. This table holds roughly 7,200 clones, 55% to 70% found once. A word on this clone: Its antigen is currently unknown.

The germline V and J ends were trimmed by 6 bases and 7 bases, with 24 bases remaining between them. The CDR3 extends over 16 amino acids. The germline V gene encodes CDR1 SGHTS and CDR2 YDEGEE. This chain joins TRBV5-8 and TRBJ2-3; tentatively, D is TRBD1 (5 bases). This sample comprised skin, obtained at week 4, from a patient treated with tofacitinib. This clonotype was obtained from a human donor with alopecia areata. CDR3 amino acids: CASTKGAHLGLNTQYF. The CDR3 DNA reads TGTGCCAGCACCAAAGGGGCCCACTTGGGGTTGAATACGCAGTATTTT.